A single T cell receptor (beta chain) is shown here with its context. The CDR3 runs 14 residues. Per the germline V gene, CDR1 is SEHNR and CDR2 is FQNEAQ (reference sequence). The junction had 9 bases not matched to a gene; V was cut back by 7 bases and J by 4 bases. This sample was taken from a study of blood T cell repertoires in COVID-19. Study-wide context: Collection of acute and convalescent COVID-19 samples took place in the United States, Italy and Spain. Nucleic acid was either cDNA or gDNA, and it came from T cells, B-cell-depleted T cells, or PBMCs.

The authors' processing: The authors estimated nucleated cell counts from reference gene primer amplification. Assay: immunoSEQ multiplex PCR; the TCRdb copy retains only in-frame clones and omits some. The DNA was the basis for D and trimming; V, J and clone size are from that table. The sample includes about 47,000 clones, about four fifths seen only once; the top ten take around 7.4%. The sample consisted of peripheral blood. The receptor comes from a man in his 60s with active COVID-19. This sequence joins TRBV7-9 and TRBJ1-2, with 7 bases matching TRBD1. CDR3 protein: CASNRDSLGYGYTF. Written as DNA, the CDR3 is TGTGCCAGCAACCGGGACAGCCTTGGCTATGGCTACACCTTC.